This TCR beta chain was observed in a study of identical twins. General study points: Invariant MAIT and iNKT cells are populations that could partly confound zero-insertion analyses. Reduced insertions were recorded for abundant cord blood beta clonotypes, with no such pattern in memory repertoires. Beta out-of-frame sequences displayed a weaker excess of sharing between twins.

TCRdb re-derived calls from the 5' RACE reads in MiXCR, one entry per CDR3 protein. The table records 500,000 to 650,000 distinct CDR3 sequences, roughly 7.1% of them present only once. This clonotype came up a few times. No antigen is known for it. Between the trimmed V and J ends, which lost 0 bases and 0 bases, there was a span of 10 bases. There are 15 residues in the CDR3. Per the germline V gene, CDR1 is SGHRS and CDR2 is YFSETQ. A further study also used this sample, focusing on yellow fever vaccine responses in identical twins.

Sequenced input: PBMCs. This clonotype originated in a woman aged 18-29 years in good health. This rearrangement joins TRBV5-1 to TRBJ2-7; no reliable D call. CDR3 loop: CASSLEGRYSYEQYF. The CDR3 DNA reads TGCGCCAGCAGCTTGGAAGGCAGGTACTCCTACGAGCAGTACTTC. Supplemented by reference TRBV5-1 and TRBJ2-7, the full variable domain reads KAGVTQTPRYLIKTRGQQVTLSCSPISGHRSVSWYQQTPGQGLQFLFEYFSETQRNKGNFPGRFSGRQFSNSRSEMNVSTLELGDSALYLCASSLEGRYSYEQYFGPGTRLTVT.